This T cell receptor beta chain was retrieved from a study of T cells after yellow fever vaccination. TCRdb re-called the 5' RACE reads through MiXCR, storing one row per CDR3 protein. The sample gives 550,000 or so distinct CDR3 sequences, under 25% of which show up once; roughly an eighth is in the top ten. Study-wide findings and caveats: The presence of abundant clonotypes contaminating from the bulk population was possible in FACS-sorted repertoires.

This clonotype was observed a few times. Its target is unknown. CDR3 length: 16 amino acids. Germline V gene data show CDR1 as SQVTM and CDR2 as ANQGSEA. V shed 5 bases and J 4 bases; nucleotides not matched to a gene: 17. This chain uses TRBV29-1 with TRBJ2-7; 7 nucleotides match TRBD2. This clonotype was sampled from a man aged 30 to 39 who received the YFV17D yellow fever vaccine. Sequenced here: PBMCs, sampled 15 days after the yellow fever booster vaccination. DNA of the CDR3: TGCAGCGTTTATACGATCGGGGGGAGTGATGTGTACGAGCAGTACTTC. Translation: CSVYTIGGSDVYEQYF.